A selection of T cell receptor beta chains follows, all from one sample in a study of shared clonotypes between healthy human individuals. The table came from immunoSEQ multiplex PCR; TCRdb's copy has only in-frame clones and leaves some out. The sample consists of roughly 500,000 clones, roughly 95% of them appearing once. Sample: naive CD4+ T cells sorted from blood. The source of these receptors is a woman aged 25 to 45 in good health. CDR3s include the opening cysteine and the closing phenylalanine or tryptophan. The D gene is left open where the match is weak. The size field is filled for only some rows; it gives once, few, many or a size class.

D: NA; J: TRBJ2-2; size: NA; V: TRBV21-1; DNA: TGTGCCAGGGGGAGGGCGACGGGGGAGCTGTTTTTT; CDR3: CARGRATGELFF
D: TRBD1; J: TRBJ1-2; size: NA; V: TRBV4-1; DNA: TGCGCCAGCAGCCAAGCAAGGGGACAGGGCTATGGCTACACCTTC; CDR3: CASSQARGQGYGYTF
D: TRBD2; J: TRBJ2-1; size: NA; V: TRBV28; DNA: TGTGCCAGCAGTACTAGCGGGAGGACCTACAATGAGCAGTTCTTC; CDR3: CASSTSGRTYNEQFF
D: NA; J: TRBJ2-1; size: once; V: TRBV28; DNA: TGTGCCAGCACTAGAGGGAAACAGGTCAATGAGCAGTTCTTC; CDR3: CASTRGKQVNEQFF
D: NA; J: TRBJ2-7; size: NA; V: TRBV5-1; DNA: TGCGCCAGCAGCTTGTTGGCCCTTCGCCCCGACGAGCAGTACTTC; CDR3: CASSLLALRPDEQYF
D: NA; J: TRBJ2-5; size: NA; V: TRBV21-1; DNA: TGTGCCAGCAGCAAAGTGAAAGGGGCGGTGGGAGAGACCCAGTACTTC; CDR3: CASSKVKGAVGETQYF
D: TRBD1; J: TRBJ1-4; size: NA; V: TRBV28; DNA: TGTGCCAGCAGTTTACAGGGGGTCAATGAAAAACTGTTTTTT; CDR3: CASSLQGVNEKLFF
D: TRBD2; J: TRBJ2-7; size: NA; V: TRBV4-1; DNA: TGCGCCAGCAGCCGCCGACTAGCGGAGGGGGGCGAGCAGTACTTC; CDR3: CASSRRLAEGGEQYF
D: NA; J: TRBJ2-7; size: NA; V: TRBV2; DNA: TGTGCCAGCAGTGCCCGGAGCAGCAGACTGTACGAGCAGTACTTC; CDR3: CASSARSSRLYEQYF
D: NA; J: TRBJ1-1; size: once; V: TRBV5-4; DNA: TGTGCCAGCAGCTTGGGGCAGCAGAACACTGAAGCTTTCTTT; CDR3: CASSLGQQNTEAFF
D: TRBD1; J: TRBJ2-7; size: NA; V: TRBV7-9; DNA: TGTGCCAGCAGCTTAGAGTGGGACAGGCGCTCCTACGAGCAGTACTTC; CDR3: CASSLEWDRRSYEQYF
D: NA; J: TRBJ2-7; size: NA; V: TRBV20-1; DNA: TGCAGTGCTAGGCTGTCCTACGAGCAGTACTTC; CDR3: CSARLSYEQYF
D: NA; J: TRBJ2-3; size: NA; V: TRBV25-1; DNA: TGTGCCAGCAGTGACCCTCTTGCCGCGGATACGCAGTATTTT; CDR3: CASSDPLAADTQYF
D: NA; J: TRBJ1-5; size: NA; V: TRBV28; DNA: TGTGCCAGCAGCACAAACGGAGGTGTGGAGCCCCAGCATTTT; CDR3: CASSTNGGVEPQHF
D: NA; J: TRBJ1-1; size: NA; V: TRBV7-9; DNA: TGTGCCAGCAGCCAATACGTAGGTGAGGCTTTCTTT; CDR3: CASSQYVGEAFF
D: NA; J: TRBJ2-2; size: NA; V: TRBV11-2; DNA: TGTGCCAGCAGCTTAGATCTCACCGGGGAGCTGTTTTTT; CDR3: CASSLDLTGELFF
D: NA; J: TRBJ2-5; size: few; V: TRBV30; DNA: TGTGCCTGGAGTGGGGGGGACGGCCGGGAGACCCAGTACTTC; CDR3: CAWSGGDGRETQYF
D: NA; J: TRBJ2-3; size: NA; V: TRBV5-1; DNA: TGCGCCAGCAGCTTGGGTTCTAGCACAGATACGCAGTATTTT; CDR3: CASSLGSSTDTQYF
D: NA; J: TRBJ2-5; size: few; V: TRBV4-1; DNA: TGCGCCAGCAGCCCTTGGAGGGGAGAGACCCAGTACTTC; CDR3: CASSPWRGETQYF
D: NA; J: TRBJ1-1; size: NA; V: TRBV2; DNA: TGTGCCAGCAGGTCGACGGTCACGAACACTGAAGCTTTCTTT; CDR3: CASRSTVTNTEAFF
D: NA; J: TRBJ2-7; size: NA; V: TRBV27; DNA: TGTGCCAGCAGTTTAGGCGAGCAGTACTTC; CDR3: CASSLGEQYF
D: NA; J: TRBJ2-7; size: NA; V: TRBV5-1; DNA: TGCGCCAGCAGCTTGGCCTCGACATCAGCCTACGAGCAGTACTTC; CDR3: CASSLASTSAYEQYF
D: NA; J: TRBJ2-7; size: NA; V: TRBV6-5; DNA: TGTGCCAGCAGCCAGACACTAAAGTCCTACGAGCAGTACTTC; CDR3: CASSQTLKSYEQYF
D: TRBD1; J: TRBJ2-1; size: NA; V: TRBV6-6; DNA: TGTGCCAGCAGTTACTCCGGGACAGGGTACAATGAGCAGTTCTTC; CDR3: CASSYSGTGYNEQFF
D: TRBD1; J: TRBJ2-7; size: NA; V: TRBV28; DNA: TGTGCCAGCAGTACAGGGGCCTCCTACGAGCAGTACTTC; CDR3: CASSTGASYEQYF
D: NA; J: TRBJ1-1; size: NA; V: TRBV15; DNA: TGTGCCACCAGGAAAGCGCTTGACACTGAAGCTTTCTTT; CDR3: CATRKALDTEAFF
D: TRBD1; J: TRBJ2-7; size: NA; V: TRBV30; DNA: TGTGCCTGGAGTAATACAGGGGCAGGGGGCCCGGACGAGCAGTACTTC; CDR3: CAWSNTGAGGPDEQYF
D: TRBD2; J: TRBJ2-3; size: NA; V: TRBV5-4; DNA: TGTGCCAGCAGCCCTAGACTAGCGTTGCAAGATACGCAGTATTTT; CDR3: CASSPRLALQDTQYF
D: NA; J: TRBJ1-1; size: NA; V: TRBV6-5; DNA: TGTGCCAGCAGTTACTCGAGCGGCTATGTGAACACTGAAGCTTTCTTT; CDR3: CASSYSSGYVNTEAFF
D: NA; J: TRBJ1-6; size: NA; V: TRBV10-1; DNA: TGCGCCAGCAGTGTGGGGGGACTGAGTAATTCACCCCTCCACTTT; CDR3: CASSVGGLSNSPLHF
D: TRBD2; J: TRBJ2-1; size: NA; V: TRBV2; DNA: TGTGCCAGCAGTTATCTAGCGGGAGGATCCAATGAGCAGTTCTTC; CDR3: CASSYLAGGSNEQFF
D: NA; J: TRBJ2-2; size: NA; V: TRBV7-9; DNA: TGTGCCAGCAGCTTAGTGTCCCTCGGGGAGCTGTTTTTT; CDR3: CASSLVSLGELFF
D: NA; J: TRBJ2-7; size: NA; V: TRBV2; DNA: TGTGCCAGCCGCTACGGCAGCTACGAGCAGTACTTC; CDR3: CASRYGSYEQYF
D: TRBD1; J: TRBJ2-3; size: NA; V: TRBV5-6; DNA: TGTGCCACGACAGGGGGCACCTTCCGCACAGATACGCAGTATTTT; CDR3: CATTGGTFRTDTQYF
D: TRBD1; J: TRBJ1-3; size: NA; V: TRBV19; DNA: TGTGCCAGCGGCCGACAGGGGGCTGGAAACACCATATATTTT; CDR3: CASGRQGAGNTIYF
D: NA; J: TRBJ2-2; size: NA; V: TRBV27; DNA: TGTGCCAGCAGTAACAGGGTTAACACCGGGGAGCTGTTTTTT; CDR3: CASSNRVNTGELFF
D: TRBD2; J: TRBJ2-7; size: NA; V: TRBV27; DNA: TGTGCCAGCAGTTTAATGCGGGAGAGCTACGAGCAGTACTTC; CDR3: CASSLMRESYEQYF
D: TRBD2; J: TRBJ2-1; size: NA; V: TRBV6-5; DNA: TGTGCCAGCAAAAAAGCGGGGGGCAGAGATGAGCAGTTCTTC; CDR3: CASKKAGGRDEQFF
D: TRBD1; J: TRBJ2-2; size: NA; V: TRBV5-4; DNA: TGTGCCAGCAGCCAAGGACAGGGACGAACCGGGGAGCTGTTTTTT; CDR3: CASSQGQGRTGELFF
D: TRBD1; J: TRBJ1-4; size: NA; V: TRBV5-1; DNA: TGCGCCAGCAGCTCTGGACAGGGACAGGAAAAACTGTTTTTT; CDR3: CASSSGQGQEKLFF
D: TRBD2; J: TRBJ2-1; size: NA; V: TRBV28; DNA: TGTGCCAGCAGCCCACCCGGGACTAGCGGGTACAATGAGCAGTTCTTC; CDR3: CASSPPGTSGYNEQFF
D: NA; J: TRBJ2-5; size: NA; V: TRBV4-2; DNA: TGTGCCAGCAGCCAAGAACCGCCGTTTGGACCGGTGGAGACCCAGTACTTC; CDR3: CASSQEPPFGPVETQYF
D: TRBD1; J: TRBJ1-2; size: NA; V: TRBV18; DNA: TGTGCCAGCTCTCTTACGACAGGGAAGGAGCGTGGCTACACCTTC; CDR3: CASSLTTGKERGYTF
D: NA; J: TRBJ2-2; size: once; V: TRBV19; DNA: TGTGCCAGTTCCGGGACGGCCTACACCGGGGAGCTGTTTTTT; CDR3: CASSGTAYTGELFF
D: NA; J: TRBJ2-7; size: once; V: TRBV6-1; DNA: TGTGCCAGCACTAGGACTGGAATCTCCTACGAGCAGTACTTC; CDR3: CASTRTGISYEQYF
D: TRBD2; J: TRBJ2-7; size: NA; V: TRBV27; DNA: TGTGCCAGCAGGGGGGGGGAGGTAGCCTCCTACGAGCAGTACTTC; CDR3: CASRGGEVASYEQYF
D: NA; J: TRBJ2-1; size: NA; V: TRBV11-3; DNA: TGTGCCAGCAGCTTAGGGAGGCAGGGCGGGCAGTTCTTC; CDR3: CASSLGRQGGQFF
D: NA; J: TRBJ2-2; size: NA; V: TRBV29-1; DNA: TGCAGCGTTGTGGGGCGGACGAACACCGGGGAGCTGTTTTTT; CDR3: CSVVGRTNTGELFF
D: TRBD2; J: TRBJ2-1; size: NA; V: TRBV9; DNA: TGTGCCAGCAGCACCTTTAGCGGGAGGGCCATCAATGAGCAGTTCTTC; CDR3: CASSTFSGRAINEQFF